This T cell receptor beta chain was sequenced in a study of CD8 T cells in seronegative destructive rheumatoid arthritis (dated by TCRdb to the early 2020s). For context, the study as a whole: At the time of sampling, biological drugs were being given to seven out of the eight CND-RA patients. Rather than undergoing new sequencing, the seropositive RA, seronegative RA and healthy control comparison cohorts were drawn from an earlier published TCRbeta dataset. Researchers compared peripheral CD8+ TCRbeta repertoires from patients with CCP-negative destructive rheumatoid arthritis (CND-RA) against repertoires from newly diagnosed seropositive RA, seronegative RA and healthy controls.

Worth noting for this clone: Its antigen is still unknown. Base qualities are not at hand, and no much larger clone is one base apart.

According to the germline V gene (reference sequence), CDR1 reads PRHDT and CDR2 reads FYEKMQ. The CDR3 contains 14 residues, cysteine and phenylalanine counted. Of the read, only the CDR3 DNA is kept; its 42 bases are in frame from base 1. V was cut back by 1 base and J by 1 base, leaving a gap of 7 bases between them. Genomic DNA from CD8+ cells was used for TCRbeta sequencing according to the manufacturer's instructions. A genomics technology centre in Finland performed the TCRbeta sequencing with the immunoSEQ assay. In the original analysis: Clonotype tables generated by the immunoSEQ preprocessing pipeline were converted into VDJtools format, and non-productive clonotypes were filtered out. Samples below 10,000 reads were excluded and the rest subsampled to 10,000 reads; most of the eight CND-RA samples passed. Shannon-Wiener, Simpson and clonality indices were calculated with the VDJtools CalcDiversityStats function on data subsampled to 10,000 reads. To infer antigen specificity, non-singleton TCRbeta clonotypes were hard-matched against VDJdb, with no mismatches permitted. Clusters with potentially shared antigen targets were formed by grouping CDR3 sequences that differed by one amino acid (Hamming distance 1). Group enrichment of public clonotypes was tested with one-sided Fisher's exact tests after groups were resampled to six samples, with the procedure repeated ten times. TCRdb provides this immuneACCESS table in a form limited to in-frame rearrangements. Some clones are lacking; in checked studies, under half of them reflect an unresolved V gene, and why the rest are absent is not known. V and J calls and clone size come straight from that table; D and trimming were deduced from the DNA. Across this sample there are over 10,000 clones, with roughly four fifths seen only once. The ten top clones hold around a quarter of the sample.

CND-RA patients were negative for the clinical CCP2 antibody test, and joint destruction progressed despite active therapy. All CND-RA patients were characterized by typical joint destruction in wrists and ankles and by failure of conventional anti-rheumatic therapy. CND-RA patients were sampled after long disease histories, spanning decades in several cases, rather than at diagnosis. Roughly 46 millilitres of EDTA-anticoagulated peripheral blood were collected from each patient. Ficoll-Paque PLUS density gradient separation was used to isolate peripheral blood mononuclear cells. AutoMACS magnetic bead positive selection was used to isolate CD8+ cells from fresh or cryopreserved PBMCs, and flow cytometry was used to check purity. Genomic DNA was extracted using Nucleospin Tissue or Tissue XS kits and then quantified on a Qubit 2.0 fluorometer. Results and caveats for the whole study, not just this receptor: With age adjusted for, CD8+ TCRbeta repertoires in CND-RA patients appeared less diverse and more clonal than repertoires in other RA subtypes. Compared with controls and other RA subtypes, CND-RA repertoires contained more CMV-reactive and fewer influenza A-reactive CD8+ TCRbeta sequences. In the absence of diagnostic samples, TCR repertoire differences may be partly attributable to poor disease control over the years rather than being present at onset. The small size of the CND-RA cohort was acknowledged as a limitation of the study. A distinct set of enriched public clonotypes appeared to be carried by CND-RA patients, and this finding was interpreted by the authors as support for a separate disease subset. No public clonotype enrichment survived Benjamini-Hochberg correction across the roughly 120,000 clonotypes tested.

The rearrangement joined TRBV13 to TRBJ1-1; the D gene cannot be resolved reliably. The sequence was obtained from a woman aged 25 to 50 with seronegative destructive rheumatoid arthritis. Sequencing used CD8+ T cells from blood. The base sequence is TGTGCCAGCAGCTTAGAGAGGGCGAACACTGAAGCTTTCTTT. Translated, this gives CASSLERANTEAFF.